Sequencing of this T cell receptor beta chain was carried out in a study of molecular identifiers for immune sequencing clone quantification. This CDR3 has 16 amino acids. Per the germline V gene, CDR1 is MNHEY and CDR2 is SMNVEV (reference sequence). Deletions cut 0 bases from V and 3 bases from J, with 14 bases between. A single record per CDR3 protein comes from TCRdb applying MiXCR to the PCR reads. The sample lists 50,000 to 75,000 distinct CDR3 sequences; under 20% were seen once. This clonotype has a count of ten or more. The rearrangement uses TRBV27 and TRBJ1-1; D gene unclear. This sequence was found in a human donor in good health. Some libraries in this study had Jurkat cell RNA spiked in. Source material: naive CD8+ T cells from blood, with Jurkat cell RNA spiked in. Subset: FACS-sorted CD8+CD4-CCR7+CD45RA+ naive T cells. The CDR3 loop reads CASSLSRTSLHTEAFF. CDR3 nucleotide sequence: TGTGCCAGCAGTTTATCGAGGACCAGCCTTCACACTGAAGCTTTCTTT.